What follows are 17 T cell receptor beta chains derived from one specimen sequenced in a study of CD8 T cell repertoires and HIV-1 epitope variants. Assay used: immunoSEQ multiplex PCR; TCRdb lists only in-frame clones, some missing. Of fewer than 7,000 clones listed, around 62% are singletons. Which antigens these TCRs recognize remains unknown. Sequencing input: cultured CD8+ T cells derived from PBMCs. The receptors derive from a male donor with HIV.

The rearrangement links TRBV15 to TRBJ1-6; D possibly corresponds to TRBD1 (5 bases). The germline gives CDR1 LNHNV, CDR2 YYDKDF (reference sequence). The CDR3 sequence is 12 residues long. V was clipped by 9 bases and J by 5 bases, with 8 bases between them. CDR3 nucleotides: TGTGCCACAGGGGAGGATAATTCACCCCTCCACTTT. Translating it yields CATGEDNSPLHF. Using reference TRBV15 and TRBJ1-6 for the parts outside the CDR3, the full variable domain is DAMVIQNPRYQVTQFGKPVTLSCSQTLNHNVMYWYQQKSSQAPKLLFHYYDKDFNNEADTPDNFQSRRPNTSFCFLDIRSPGLGDTAMYLCATGEDNSPLHFGNGTRLTVT.

This clone was picked up a small number of times. The chain couples TRBV5-1 to TRBJ2-1, with a weak D call TRBD2 (6 bases). The germline V and J ends were trimmed by 2 bases and 6 bases, with 15 bases remaining between them. The V gene's germline CDR1 is SGHRS and CDR2 YFSETQ. CDR3 length: 15 residues. The CDR3 nucleotides read TGCGCCAGCAGCTTAACTAGCTCCTTCCCCAATGAGCAGTTCTTC. Translated: CASSLTSSFPNEQFF.

This clone was observed once. J is TRBJ2-5 and V is TRBV28; 7 bases fit TRBD1. Germline CDR1 reads MDHEN; CDR2 reads SYDVKM. The CDR3 spans 11 residues. J was trimmed by 13 bases and V by 6 bases; bases with no gene match: 8. The CDR3 region has the DNA TGTGCCAGCAGCATATCGACAGGGTCGTACTTC. Amino acid sequence: CASSISTGSYF.

This clone was recorded a few times. CDR3 bases: TGTGCCACCTCTAGCGGGGTGAACACCGGGGAGCTGTTTTTT. As protein: CATSSGVNTGELFF. The V and J genes are TRBV6-1 and TRBJ2-2; 9 bases match TRBD2. This CDR3 region has 14 residues. V shed 10 bases and J 1 base; nucleotides not matched to a gene: 4. CDR1 MNHNS and CDR2 SASEGT come from the germline V gene.

This clone was observed a few times. This chain connects TRBV29-1 to TRBJ2-7; TRBD1 might be the D (5 bases). Between the trimmed V and J ends, which lost 5 bases and 3 bases, there was a span of 8 bases. Germline CDR1 reads SQVTM; CDR2 reads ANQGSEA. This CDR3 region has 11 residues. The CDR3 DNA sequence: TGCAGCGTTTCGACAGACTACGAGCAGTACTTC. This gives the protein CSVSTDYEQYF.

This clone appeared once. The rearrangement joins TRBV29-1 to TRBJ2-1; D is perhaps TRBD2 (7 bases). Germline-derived CDR1 and CDR2 are SQVTM and ANQGSEA. This CDR3 comprises 17 residues. Trimming left V 4 bases short and J 2 bases short, with 21 bases between. This chain's CDR3 is CSVVDPRQAGAYNEQFF. The CDR3 DNA reads TGCAGCGTTGTGGACCCTCGACAGGCGGGGGCCTACAATGAGCAGTTCTTC.

CDR3 DNA: TGTGCCAGCTCATCCGGGGACGGACAGCCCCAGCATTTT. This gives the protein CASSSGDGQPQHF. J is TRBJ1-5 and V is TRBV18; D perhaps matches TRBD1 (5 bases). This CDR3 comprises 13 residues. Per the germline V gene, CDR1 is KGHSH and CDR2 is LQKENI. Trimming pared 5 bases from V and 7 bases from J, leaving 12 bases between.

The V call is TRBV7-3, the J call TRBJ2-3, with D perhaps given as TRBD1 or TRBD2 (5 bases each). The CDR3 sequence is 15 residues long. Between the trimmed V and J ends, which lost 2 bases and 0 bases, there was a span of 9 bases. Germline lookup yields CDR1 SGHTA and CDR2 FQGTGA. The CDR3 sequence: CASSLGGPSTDTQYF. The DNA for the CDR3 is TGTGCCAGCAGCTTAGGGGGACCCAGCACAGATACGCAGTATTTT.

About this clone: The germline gene is not matched at one end of the junction; a read error may be the cause. The rearrangement joins TRBV28 to TRBJ1-5; 11 positions agree with TRBD1. Germline V gene data show CDR1 as MDHEN and CDR2 as SYDVKM. This CDR3 has 16 amino acids. CDR3 loop: CARSLLWGGQGDRQHF. CDR3 nucleotides: TGTGCCCGCAGTTTATTATGGGGGGGACAGGGGGATAGACAGCATTTT. Full variable domain (remainder filled in from reference TRBV28 and TRBJ1-5): DVKVTQSSRYLVKRTGEKVFLECVQDMDHENMFWYRQDPGLGLRLIYFSYDVKMKEKGDIPEGYSVSREKKERFSLILESASTNQTSMYLCARSLLWGGQGDRQHFGDGTRLSIL.

This chain uses TRBV19 with TRBJ2-4; 14 bases are shared with TRBD2. Germline values: CDR1 LNHDA, CDR2 SQIVND (reference sequence). This CDR3 region has 15 residues. The J segment lost 9 bases and the V segment lost 6 bases, leaving 7 bases of the junction unmatched. This chain's CDR3 is CASRVTSGGDVIQYF. The CDR3 DNA is TGTGCCAGTAGAGTGACTAGCGGGGGGGATGTCATTCAGTACTTC.

The V call is TRBV28, the J call TRBJ2-1; 10 nucleotides align to TRBD2. CDR1 and CDR2 from the germline V gene are MDHEN and SYDVKM. The CDR3 totals 16 residues. The V segment lost 5 bases and the J segment 0 bases; nucleotides outside the gene matches: 4. The CDR3 region is CASSPTSGHSYNEQFF. For the CDR3, the DNA is TGTGCCAGCAGTCCGACTAGCGGGCACTCCTACAATGAGCAGTTCTTC.

This clone occurred a few times. The rearrangement links TRBV27 to TRBJ2-1; D may be TRBD1 (6 bases). The V end lost 3 bases, the J end lost 4 bases, and 19 bases lay between the germline ends. The CDR3 has 17 amino acids. Germline V gene lookup returns CDR1 MNHEY and CDR2 SMNVEV (reference sequence). CDR3 region: CASSFAGAPMYYNEQFF. The CDR3 DNA is TGTGCCAGCAGTTTCGCAGGGGCCCCTATGTATTACAATGAGCAGTTCTTC.

This chain uses TRBV9 with TRBJ1-1, with D unclear. The CDR3 consists of 14 residues. The germline V gene encodes CDR1 SGDLS and CDR2 YYNGEE. V lost 0 bases and J 1 base, leaving 7 bases between the germline ends. CDR3 loop: CASSVAEGNTEAFF. CDR3 sequence (DNA): TGTGCCAGCAGCGTAGCTGAAGGGAACACTGAAGCTTTCTTT.

V gene TRBV5-1 combines with J gene TRBJ2-2; weak D call: TRBD2 (5 bases). CDR3 length: 16 residues. Trimming stripped 0 bases from V and 3 bases from J, with 12 bases between. CDR1 and CDR2 (germline): SGHRS, YFSETQ. The CDR3 protein is CASSLAVVGDTGELFF. In DNA form, the CDR3 reads TGCGCCAGCAGCTTGGCCGTGGTGGGAGACACCGGGGAGCTGTTTTTT.

The chain is built from TRBV7-9 and TRBJ2-7, with D hard to call. The V gene lost 5 bases and the J gene lost 6 bases, with 8 bases spanning the gap. CDR3 length equals 11 residues. CDR1 and CDR2 from the germline V gene are SEHNR and FQNEAQ (reference sequence). CDR3 coding DNA: TGTGCCAGCAGCGTAGACATCGAGCAGTACTTC. It yields the protein CASSVDIEQYF.

The rearrangement uses TRBV4-1 and TRBJ2-2, with 7 bases fitting TRBD2. Germline CDR1 and CDR2: MGHRA and YSYEKL. V shed 1 base, J shed 4 bases, and the junction held 24 bases outside the gene matches. The CDR3 runs 22 residues. DNA for the CDR3: TGCGCCAGCAGCCAAGGCGAACTAGCGCTCCTCCTCTCGCCTTCTGGCACCGGGGAGCTGTTTTTT. Its translation: CASSQGELALLLSPSGTGELFF.

The V gene is TRBV4-2, the J gene TRBJ2-3, with 8 bases fitting TRBD1. Germline V gives CDR1 LGHNA, CDR2 YNFKEQ. This CDR3 is 16 amino acids long. V gave up 0 bases and J gave up 1 base; unmatched junction bases: 3. The CDR3 protein is CASSQDPGQGTDTQYF. For the CDR3, the DNA is TGTGCCAGCAGCCAAGATCCGGGACAGGGCACAGATACGCAGTATTTT.